Following are 17 T cell receptor beta chains from one sample sequenced in a study of tissue T cells after allogeneic stem cell transplantation. Time point denoted: mouse harvest day 14 after allogeneic transplant. The graft held 10^6 splenic CD5+ T cells and 10^7 T-cell-depleted bone marrow cells. Using immunoSEQ multiplex PCR, the repertoire was profiled, and TCRdb retains in-frame clones only, with some absent. The repertoire holds fewer than 10,000 clones, with under 35% as singletons. Sequencing was done on a sample of skin. These receptors all stem from a female BALB/c mouse given C57BL/6 T cells with graft-versus-host disease after an allogeneic hematopoietic cell transplant.

In this sample, this clone is medium-sized (0.01 to 0.1%). An end of the junction differs from the germline gene, which may be a read error. Genes and germline come from the mouse. The sequence runs out 1 residue before the end of the CDR3; the remainder is reconstructed from the germline J gene. The J gene is TRBJ1-1, the V gene TRBV26; D uncertain. CDR1 is KGHPV and CDR2 is FQNQEV in the germline V gene (reference sequence). The CDR3 consists of 13 residues. The CDR3 loop is CASSLSGNPEVFF. The sequenced part of the CDR3 DNA is TGTGCCAGCAGTCTGTCCGGGAACCCAGAAGTCTTC.

Remarks on this clone: The genes are named according to mouse. Read data end 1 residue before the CDR3 end; the end is taken from the germline J gene. The rearrangement links TRBV31 to TRBJ1-4; tentative D call: TRBD1 (5 bases). V dropped 0 bases and J dropped 2 bases, with 7 bases sitting between them. Germline V gene data show CDR1 as GKSSPN and CDR2 as SITVG. The CDR3 covers 14 residues. This CDR3 reads CAWSLRGSNERLFF. Partial CDR3 DNA: TGTGCCTGGAGTCTAAGGGGATCCAACGAAAGATTATTT. Looking up the rest from reference TRBV31 and TRBJ1-4 gives the full variable domain: AQTIHQWPVAEIKAVGSPLSLGCTIKGKSSPNLYWYWQATGGTLQQLFYSITVGQVESVVQLNLSASRPKDDQFILSTEKLLLSHSGFYLCAWSLRGSNERLFFGHGTKLSVL.

In its sample, this clone was seen once. Germline and genes: mouse. The CDR3 extends 1 residue past the end of the read, so its final part is completed from the germline J gene. J is TRBJ1-1 and V is TRBV26, with 7 bases identical to TRBD1. Germline trimming cut 4 bases from V and 9 bases from J; bases unmatched to any gene: 5. CDR1 is KGHPV and CDR2 is FQNQEV in the germline V gene (reference sequence). The CDR3 has 12 amino acids. CDR3: CASSRKRGQVFF. The part of the CDR3 DNA that was read is TGTGCCAGCAGTCGTAAGAGGGGGCAAGTCTTC.

As concerns this clone: The gene symbols are mouse symbols. The read is 1 residue too short to cover the CDR3 end, so that end is filled in from the germline J gene. This sequence joins TRBV26 and TRBJ2-3; 9 positions agree with TRBD1. This CDR3 is built from 15 residues. Losses at the gene ends were 6 bases for V and 0 bases for J; bases not matched to a gene: 4. The germline V gene has CDR1 KGHPV and CDR2 FQNQEV (reference sequence). The CDR3 spells CASRPGQGSAETLYF. Incomplete CDR3 DNA: TGTGCCAGCAGACCGGGACAGGGAAGTGCAGAAACGCTGTAT.

Worth noting for this clone: Mouse gene names apply. The read ends 1 residue before the CDR3 terminus; that terminus is restored from the germline J gene. The V and J genes are TRBV26 and TRBJ1-4, with a possible D match to TRBD1 (5 bases). This CDR3 contains 13 residues. V was trimmed by 5 bases and J by 2 bases, leaving 6 bases between them. The germline gives CDR1 KGHPV, CDR2 FQNQEV (reference sequence). The part of the CDR3 DNA that was read is TGTGCCAGCAGTAAGGGGTCCAACGAAAGATTATTT. Translated, it gives CASSKGSNERLF. In full, the CDR3 reads CASSKGSNERLFF.

This clone ranks as medium-sized (0.01 to 0.1%). The listed genes are named as in mouse. The read is 1 residue too short to cover the CDR3 end, so that end is filled in from the germline J gene. The chain employs TRBV26 and TRBJ1-3, with 10 bases matching TRBD1. The germline gives CDR1 KGHPV, CDR2 FQNQEV (reference sequence). The CDR3 runs 15 residues. V lost 8 bases and J lost 0; bases outside the gene matches: 4. The CDR3 here is CASCRDRGSGNTLYF. The covered CDR3 bases are TGTGCCAGCTGCCGGGACAGGGGTTCTGGAAATACGCTCTAT. Together with reference TRBV26 and TRBJ1-3, the CDR3 gives the full variable domain: NSKVIQTPRYLVKGQGQKAKMRCIPEKGHPVVFWYQQNKNNEFKFLINFQNQEVLQQIDMTEKRFSAECPSNSPCSLEIQSSEAGDSALYLCASCRDRGSGNTLYFGEGSRLIVV.

Concerning this clone itself: Germline and genes here are mouse. The CDR3 loop reads CASSLSHSETLYF. The CDR3 DNA, read in part, is TGTGCCAGCAGTCTGTCGCACAGTGAGACGCTGTAT. V is TRBV26 and J is TRBJ2-3; no clear D gene. The sequence runs out 1 residue before the end of the CDR3; the remainder is reconstructed from the germline J gene. This CDR3 region has 13 residues. The V end was cut by 0 bases, the J end by 9 bases, with 10 bases between. Germline V gene data show CDR1 as KGHPV and CDR2 as FQNQEV (reference sequence).

Only one count was recorded for this clone. These gene names are mouse names. The CDR3 end lies 1 residue beyond the end of the read and is filled in from the germline J gene. The chain couples TRBV17 to TRBJ2-2; no firm D call. From germline, CDR1 is MNHDT and CDR2 YYDKIL. V gave up 3 bases and J gave up 3 bases, with 8 bases separating them. The CDR3 runs to 14 residues. CDR3 DNA (partial): TGTGCTAGCAGTAGTTGGAGGGACACCGGGCAGCTCTAC. Encoded protein: CASSSWRDTGQLY. The full CDR3 sequence reads CASSSWRDTGQLYF.

The sample holds a few counts of this clone. Gene names and germline refer to mouse. The read falls 1 residue short of the CDR3 end, and the missing part is taken from the germline J gene. J is TRBJ2-5 and V is TRBV12-1; 7 positions agree with TRBD2. There are 14 residues in the CDR3. The germline gives CDR1 SGHSN, CDR2 HYEKVE. J gave up 3 bases and V 2 bases, and 4 bases lay outside the gene matches. Incomplete CDR3 DNA: TGTGCCAGCTCTCCCCGGGGGGGACAAGACACCCAGTAC. It encodes CASSPRGGQDTQY. The complete CDR3 protein is CASSPRGGQDTQYF.

There are a few counts of this clone. Gene names and germline refer to mouse. The read ends 1 residue shy of where the CDR3 ends; the end is completed using the germline J gene. The genes are TRBV12-2 and TRBJ1-6; unclear D gene. TRBJ1-6 falls under the ORF class, with uncertain function. Trimming removed 2 bases from V and 8 bases from J, with 6 bases in between. Germline V gives CDR1 SGHLS, CDR2 HYDKME. This CDR3 is built from 12 residues. The part of the CDR3 DNA that was read is TGTGCCAGCTCTCCCTTTGATTCGCCCCTCTAC. Its protein product is CASSPFDSPLY. The entire CDR3 protein is CASSPFDSPLYF.

This clone was found a few times. Here the gene names and germline are mouse. The sequenced part of the CDR3 DNA is TGTGCCAGCAGTCTGATGTCAGCAAACACAGAAGTCTTC. As protein: CASSLMSANTEVF. The entire CDR3 sequence reads CASSLMSANTEVFF. The rearrangement links TRBV26 to TRBJ1-1; no definite D call. The observed sequence ends 1 residue before the CDR3 terminus, with the missing tail filled in from the germline J gene. The germline CDR1 and CDR2 sequences are KGHPV and FQNQEV (reference sequence). V gave up 2 bases and J gave up 0 bases, with 7 bases separating them. The CDR3 covers 14 residues.

In its sample, this clone ranks as medium-sized (0.01 to 0.1%). Any gene name here is a mouse gene name. The CDR3 extends 1 residue past the end of the read, so its final part is completed from the germline J gene. The chain uses TRBV26 and TRBJ1-4; 8 nucleotides align to TRBD1. Germline loops: CDR1 KGHPV, CDR2 FQNQEV (reference sequence). Losses at the gene ends were 6 bases for V and 3 bases for J; bases not matched to a gene: 3. CDR3 length: 14 residues. CDR3 DNA, as far as it was read: TGTGCCAGCAGGACAGGGGATCCCAACGAAAGATTATTT. Translation: CASRTGDPNERLF. The CDR3 in its entirety is CASRTGDPNERLFF.

For this clone: One end of the junction fails to match germline, which may point to a read error. Genes and germline come from the mouse. The read comes to an end 1 residue before the CDR3 does, leaving the germline J gene to fill in the end. This chain joins TRBV13-2 and TRBJ2-4; 7 bases are a match to TRBD2. CDR3 length: 16 residues. Germline CDR1 NNHNN, CDR2 SYGAGS (reference sequence). The CDR3 sequence: CASSDGPGGSQNTLYF. Incomplete CDR3 DNA: TGTGCCAGCAGTGATGGGCCGGGGGGGAGTCAAAACACCTTGTAC.

Details on this clone: These gene names are mouse names. The read finishes 1 residue shy of the CDR3 end, and the germline J gene is used to complete it. The chain has TRBV26 and TRBJ2-7; D perhaps matches TRBD1 (6 bases). V was pared by 0 bases and J by 6 bases, with 9 bases between. The germline V gene encodes CDR1 KGHPV and CDR2 FQNQEV (reference sequence). The CDR3 spans 13 residues. CDR3 sequence: CASSLSQGIEQYF. The covered CDR3 bases are TGTGCCAGCAGTCTGTCGCAGGGGATTGAACAGTAC.

Only a few counts were recorded for this clone. Gene names are the mouse ones. The read finishes 1 residue shy of the CDR3 end, and the germline J gene is used to complete it. The genes are TRBV26 and TRBJ1-4; no clear D. This CDR3 comprises 14 residues. Per the germline V gene, CDR1 is KGHPV and CDR2 is FQNQEV (reference sequence). The V and J ends lost 6 bases and 0 bases respectively, with 8 bases between them. Incomplete CDR3 DNA: TGTGCCAGCAGACCGACACTTTCCAACGAAAGATTATTT. It specifies CASRPTLSNERLF. The whole CDR3 is CASRPTLSNERLFF.

By sample fraction, this clone is medium-sized (0.01 to 0.1%). The gene symbols are mouse symbols. With the read ending 1 residue before the CDR3 end, the germline J gene is used to fill in that end. The chain employs TRBV26 and TRBJ2-2; D gene unclear. CDR3 length: 13 amino acids. Looked up from germline, CDR1 is KGHPV and CDR2 is FQNQEV (reference sequence). The germline V and J ends were trimmed by 4 bases and 0 bases, with 3 bases remaining between them. CDR3 amino acids: CASSQSNTGQLYF. CDR3 bases read: TGTGCCAGCAGTCAGTCAAACACCGGGCAGCTCTAC.

This clone was seen more than once but under ten times. Each gene name is a mouse one. The read ends 1 residue early relative to the CDR3; the germline J gene fills the gap. The chain joins TRBV31 to TRBJ1-3; D not certain. This CDR3 spans 12 amino acids. The V gene's germline CDR1 is GKSSPN and CDR2 SITVG. The V gene lost 3 bases and the J gene lost 1 base, with 4 bases spanning the gap. The sequenced part of the CDR3 DNA is TGTGCCTGGAGGACATCTGGAAATACGCTCTAT. It codes for CAWRTSGNTLY. The entire CDR3 reads CAWRTSGNTLYF.